This section outlines one T cell receptor beta chain sequence together with its context. This clone was recorded a few times. Its recognized antigen is unknown. Per-base quality was not reported, and no clone a single base away is much larger than it. In total, just over 650 healthy bone marrow donors made up the cohort. At the time of sampling, all cohort members were nominally healthy, though unrecorded immune exposures were likely present. The donor tested CMV seropositive, placing the donor among the 250 to 350 seropositive members of the cohort. Each donor provided a peripheral blood sample, and peripheral blood mononuclear cells were used for TCR beta sequencing. The Qiagen DNeasy Blood Extraction Kit was used to extract genomic DNA from the blood cell samples. Library preparation was by the immunoSEQ multiplex PCR assay. The multiplex PCR relied on a mix of 60 forward primers for TCR Vbeta segments and 13 reverse primers for TCR Jbeta segments. The CDR3 region of rearranged TCR beta genes was amplified from genomic DNA with a multiplex PCR assay. The Illumina HiSeq System was used to sequence the amplified TCR beta libraries as 87-base-pair reads. On the authors' methods: A later analysis tallied 75 million to 95 million unique TCR beta chains across the 666 repertoires, and some 10 million of those chains were shared by two or more donors. To remove PCR and sequencing errors, raw reads were error-corrected and collapsed into unique sequences using a nearest-neighbor algorithm that merged closely related sequences. To assign V, D and J gene segments, CDR3 sequences were aligned to IMGT reference sequences. For a sequence to be retained, a match of at least six nucleotides was required to both a V gene segment and a J gene segment. Rearrangements were classified as productive when the CDR3 lacked stop codons and remained in frame with V and J, and all other rearrangements were classified as non-productive. Following IMGT convention, CDR3 was defined as the stretch from the second conserved V-encoded cysteine to the conserved J-encoded phenylalanine. In an earlier analysis of approximately 500 of the donors, sequences lacking an unambiguous match to a single V gene segment were excluded. An earlier analysis of approximately 590 of the donors called V segments functional above 56.7% productive rearrangements and segregating when the between-donor standard deviation exceeded 5%. A statistical classification framework was built to diagnose cytomegalovirus status from the catalog of TCR beta chain sequences. In a later analysis, V and J genes were assigned by comparing TCR nucleotide sequences against IMGT/GENE-DB human TR gene sequences. In a later analysis, CDR3 sequences and most-parsimonious VDJ recombination scenarios were assigned using the TCRdist pipeline. In a later analysis, each TCR beta chain was defined by its CDR3 amino acid sequence together with its V-gene family, and reads lacking a unique V-gene family were excluded. To address suspected cross-contamination and a sequencing artifact, a later analysis removed a few hundred highly shared, low-generation-probability nucleotide sequences. For each public chain, a later analysis derived a clonal expansion index from normalized ranks of inferred template counts within each repertoire. Generation probabilities in a later analysis came from a VDJ recombination model fitted to out-of-frame rearrangements, and those results were checked against IGoR. In a later analysis, TCR-TCR, TCR-HLA and TCR-CMV co-occurrence was scored with hypergeometric tests, and a repertoire-size bias correction was applied to TCR pairs. A later analysis estimated false discovery rates by permuting HLA or CMV assignments 20 times. A later analysis grouped co-occurring TCRs with DBSCAN, adding TCRdist sequence similarity when clustering within HLA-allele-positive subsets. For co-occurrence clustering, repertoires with fewer than 30,000 or more than 120,000 public chains were excluded, along with several repertoires with anomalous nucleotide sharing. Sourced from immuneACCESS, this table was stored by TCRdb with only in-frame sequences that have V and J called. A share of the clones is absent; for the studies checked, an unresolved V gene accounts for under half, and the remainder has no known explanation. V, J and clone size were drawn from that table, and D and trimming were deduced from the DNA. In this sample the table shows 85,000 to 130,000 clones, around 76% of which occur a single time. Of the sample, 3% to 4% falls within the top ten clones.

These data are taken from a study of cytomegalovirus exposure and HLA in healthy donors (dated by TCRdb to about 2017). At the level of the whole study: An earlier analysis of approximately 600 of the donors reported 250 to 300 Gb of sequence data and some 120 million unique TCR beta sequences from about 179 million T cells. Typing coverage differed by locus: A, B, C, DRB1 and DQB1 were typed in roughly 629-630 donors, DQA1 in about 500, DPA1 in 606, and DPB1 in 450 to 490. All discovery cohort repertoires had been generated using a single sequencing platform. Along with the roughly 610-subject first cohort, a separate validation cohort of over a hundred different subjects was used. To study patterns of TCR occurrence, a later analysis re-analyzed previously published TCR beta repertoires from 500 to 850 donors and added high-resolution HLA genotyping. The study combined high-throughput TCR immunosequencing, statistical association of individual TCRs with disease status, and machine learning to predict cytomegalovirus infection status. The study was designed to test whether signatures of past pathogen exposure could be identified by cataloging public T cell receptors. In the later analysis, no new phenotypic data were used to find candidate immune exposures; instead, reliance was placed on TCR beta sequences and their occurrence across donors. Donor age, sex, ethnicity and CMV serostatus were compiled alongside the repertoire data. The study used immunosequencing to profile the T cell repertoires of several hundred subjects and linked those repertoires to cytomegalovirus serostatus. Approximately 300 gigabases of sequencing data and 78 million or so unique TCR sequences were included in an early release covering about 600 HLA-typed donors. Genome-wide SNP genotypes for about 65% of the 666 donors were used in a later genetic analysis, which treated that subset as a discovery cohort. Roughly five DR-DQ haplotypes were handled as single units for association and clustering because linkage in the cohort was strong. Across some 400 genotyped donors of the cohort, an average of roughly 200,000 unique TCR beta nucleotide sequences per donor were sequenced, and roughly 17% of those sequences were non-productive. An earlier analysis of approximately 500 of the donors applied high-throughput TCR beta sequencing to assess whether each TCR beta V gene segment acted as functional or pseudogenic. HLA typing covered class I and class II loci at four-digit resolution. The genetic ancestry cluster associated with self-reported Caucasian donors included around 76% of the approximately 400 genotyped donors. The paper's findings and limits, for the study overall: A group of highly shared sequence variants was considered likely to be a technical artifact of the sequencing pipeline. This cohort had only TCR beta chains sequenced, and the lack of alpha or paired-chain data limited which features could be detected. Three of the identified cytomegalovirus-associated TCR beta chains were confirmed in vitro to be specific for cytomegalovirus antigens. According to a later analysis, most CMV-associated TCR beta chains appeared to be HLA-restricted, and the HLA associations seemed to be driven largely by CMV exposure. Fewer than 20 rarely observed V segments, including chromosome 9 orphons, were excluded from the earlier analysis of a few hundred of the donors because counts were too low. In a later analysis, more than 15,000 TCR beta sequences were associated with specific HLA alleles at a false discovery rate of 0.05. According to a later genetic analysis, donors in an Asian-associated ancestry cluster had fewer N-insertions in productive TCRs than the approximately 650-donor mean. A later analysis found that HLA-associated TCR beta chains were more clonally expanded and had lower generation probabilities than equally common non-associated chains. When HLA alleles, especially DR and DQ, strongly co-occurred, TCR associations were difficult to assign to individual alleles. The classifier was reported to diagnose cytomegalovirus status with high specificity and sensitivity in both the original and validation cohorts. While some public TCRs were present in many individuals, most TCR sequences turned up only very rarely across donors. The authors suggested that the approach could potentially be extended to other disease states and immunological phenotypes. An earlier analysis of some 560 of the donors showed that most TCR beta V segments appeared in productive rearrangements either about 90% or about 30% of the time, which broadly matched IMGT annotations. In a later analysis, several top co-occurrence clusters were reported to appear linked to parvovirus B19, influenza, CMV and Epstein-Barr virus. An association between a missense DCLRE1C variant and V-gene and J-gene trimming of TCR beta chains was found in a later genetic analysis and replicated in an independent cohort. Correlated functional status among segregating V segments might reflect linkage disequilibrium, but an unknown experimental factor could not be ruled out. In a later analysis, TCR association rates were found to vary across HLA loci, with the most associated TCRs seen for DRB1 alleles and the fewest for HLA-C alleles. Because HLA typing was missing for some donors at each locus, association tests included only the typed subset. CMV serostatus was the only immune exposure information available for the cohort. A total of 150 or so TCR beta chains were listed by the study as associated with cytomegalovirus. Roughly uniform sequencing depth across donors was assumed in presence/absence analyses, although this assumption may not hold. A further reported finding was that TCR beta sequences accurately predicted the HLA-A and HLA-B alleles for most subjects in the first cohort.

The material sequenced was PBMCs. This TCR derives from a woman aged 45 to 65 in good health and CMV-seropositive.

The DNA reads TGTGCCAGCAGTCCCCTTGACAGAACCGGGGAGCTGTTTTTT. Its amino acids are CASSPLDRTGELFF. This chain joins TRBV6-1 to TRBJ2-2; tentative D gene TRBD1, with 5 bases matching. V is shortened by 5 bases, J by 5 bases, and the region joining them spans 12 bases. The germline V gene provides CDR1 MNHNS and CDR2 SASEGT. Its CDR3 holds 14 amino acids, cysteine through phenylalanine. Only the CDR3 DNA stays, 42 bases, in frame from base 1.